The 18 T cell receptor beta chains presented below share a single source sample, sequenced in a study of human T cells and chemical hapten exposure. TCRdb used MiXCR to reprocess the RACE reads, holding one entry per CDR3 protein. The table has roughly 98,000 distinct CDR3 sequences, around 12% seen once. Time point here: patch test 1, 2 weeks after DPC sensitization. As for treatment: therapeutic diphenylcyclopropenone sensitization with weekly scalp DPC. Sequenced material: whole blood, taken in connection with sensitization to the hapten diphenylcyclopropenone (DPC). These TCRs come from a woman between 40 and 55 years old with alopecia areata. Some clones in this sample may be carry-over from other donors' samples.

This clonotype was recorded many times. This chain joins TRBV4-1 and TRBJ2-2; the D is unclear. CDR1 is MGHRA and CDR2 is YSYEKL in the germline V gene. The germline V and J ends were trimmed by 4 bases and 7 bases, with 13 bases remaining between them. CDR3 size: 14 residues. CDR3 coding DNA: TGCGCCAGCAGCCCTCAATGGGCTGGCGGGGAGCTGTTTTTT. Translated, it gives CASSPQWAGGELFF.

This clonotype was detected a few times. The J gene is TRBJ2-2, the V gene TRBV7-9, with D possibly TRBD1 on 6 matching bases. The CDR3 totals 16 residues. The germline V and J ends were trimmed by 7 bases and 4 bases, with 19 bases remaining between them. CDR1 is SEHNR, CDR2 FQNEAQ, per germline (reference sequence). CDR3 residues: CASTVGGREGTGELFF. CDR3 DNA sequence: TGTGCCAGCACGGTAGGGGGACGAGAGGGCACCGGGGAGCTGTTTTTT.

This clonotype was seen a handful of times. Here the CDR3 reads CASKTSATYEQYF. DNA of the CDR3: TGTGCCAGCAAGACTAGCGCGACCTACGAGCAGTACTTC. V gene TRBV6-5 combines with J gene TRBJ2-7, with 8 bases that match TRBD2. Germline CDR1 MNHEY, CDR2 SVGAGI. V was clipped by 7 bases and J by 2 bases; unmatched bases: 4. This CDR3 has 13 residues.

V usage is TRBV5-4 and J usage is TRBJ2-7, with 9 bases fitting TRBD1. Germline trimming cut 4 bases from V and 1 base from J; bases unmatched to any gene: 9. Germline CDR1 and CDR2: SGHNT and YYREEE (reference sequence). The length of the CDR3 is 16 residues. CDR3 sequence (DNA): TGTGCCAGCAGCGTGAACAGGGGGCCTGAGTCCTACGAGCAGTACTTC. It specifies CASSVNRGPESYEQYF.

This clonotype has only a few counts. This chain connects TRBV20-1 to TRBJ1-6, with D unclear. The germline V and J ends were trimmed by 0 bases and 11 bases, with 11 bases remaining between them. The CDR3 is 13 residues long. Germline CDR1 is DFQATT and CDR2 is SNEGSKA (reference sequence). The CDR3 bases are TGCAGTGCTAGAGATAGCAGCGCGGCACCCCTCCACTTT. Its protein is CSARDSSAAPLHF.

This clonotype was seen a handful of times. This chain uses TRBV19 with TRBJ2-3, with a weak D call TRBD2 (6 bases). The CDR3 runs to 13 residues. The germline V gene encodes CDR1 LNHDA and CDR2 SQIVND (reference sequence). Trimming stripped 10 bases from V and 5 bases from J, with 16 bases between. CDR3: CATSEGGQDTQYF. The CDR3 bases are TGTGCCACCTCAGAGGGAGGACAAGATACGCAGTATTTT.

This rearrangement joins TRBV7-2 to TRBJ1-1; D is unclear. The germline V gene encodes CDR1 SGHTA and CDR2 FQGNSA. The CDR3 contains 15 residues. Trimming took 1 base from V and 0 from J, leaving 9 bases between them. DNA of the CDR3: TGTGCCAGCAGCTTAGGTTCGGTCATGAACACTGAAGCTTTCTTT. Protein sequence: CASSLGSVMNTEAFF.

This clonotype was seen ten or more times. This chain's CDR3 is CASSRTEAYEQYF. DNA of the CDR3: TGTGCCAGCAGCCGGACAGAAGCCTACGAGCAGTACTTC. The chain combines TRBV5-4 with TRBJ2-7; D is perhaps TRBD1 (6 bases). Germline V gives CDR1 SGHNT, CDR2 YYREEE (reference sequence). V lost 4 bases and J 2 bases, leaving 10 bases between the germline ends. There are 13 residues in the CDR3.

There are many counts of this clonotype. The gene calls are TRBV6-2 or TRBV6-3 and TRBJ1-2; maybe TRBD1 (5 bases). There are 13 residues in the CDR3. Trimming cost V 4 bases and J 3 bases, with 9 bases left between them. The germline V gene encodes CDR1 MNHEY and CDR2 SVGEGT. The CDR3 DNA sequence: TGTGCCAGCAGTTCGGGGGTACACTATGGCTACACCTTC. Protein sequence: CASSSGVHYGYTF.

This clonotype was recorded many times. The V gene is TRBV29-1, the J gene TRBJ2-2; TRBD2 matches 7 bases. Per germline, CDR1 SQVTM and CDR2 ANQGSEA. With V trimmed by 3 bases and J by 0 bases, 1 base remained unmatched. The CDR3 has 14 residues. The CDR3 nucleotides are TGCAGCGTTGAGGGACTATCGAACACCGGGGAGCTGTTTTTT. This codes for CSVEGLSNTGELFF.

This clonotype was recorded at least ten times. In DNA form, the CDR3 reads TGTGCCAGCAGTTACTCCGGACTCCGGGACACGGAACGTGGCTACACCTTC. Protein sequence: CASSYSGLRDTERGYTF. The chain has TRBV6-2 or TRBV6-3 and TRBJ1-2, with a tentative D call TRBD1 (6 bases). Germline V lookup: CDR1 MNHEY, CDR2 SVGEGT. V was clipped by 0 bases and J by 7 bases, with 21 bases between them. The CDR3 is 17 amino acids.

The sample holds a few counts of this clonotype. This chain uses TRBV6-1 with TRBJ2-3, with D tentatively TRBD1 (6 bases). The CDR3 extends over 13 amino acids. Germline CDR1 and CDR2: MNHNS and SASEGT. Trimming cost V 4 bases and J 8 bases, with 13 bases left between them. CDR3 loop: CASSGVQGSTQYF. In DNA, the CDR3 is TGTGCCAGCAGTGGAGTACAGGGTTCTACGCAGTATTTT.

The chain couples TRBV4-2 to TRBJ2-6, with TRBD2 as a possible D gene (5 bases). Per the germline V gene, CDR1 is LGHNA and CDR2 is YNFKEQ. The CDR3 is 12 residues long. Trimming took off 0 bases at V and 13 bases at J, with 7 bases between the two ends. CDR3 coding DNA: TGTGCCAGCAGCCAAGATCGGAGGGTCCTGACTTTC. Translated: CASSQDRRVLTF.

The chain has TRBV4-2 and TRBJ2-1; D is perhaps TRBD1 (5 bases). V was clipped by 2 bases and J by 6 bases, with 17 bases between them. The CDR3 runs to 16 residues. Germline V gene data show CDR1 as LGHNA and CDR2 as YNFKEQ. This CDR3 is CASSQPTRRGVNEQFF. CDR3 nucleotide sequence: TGTGCCAGCAGCCAACCCACACGTAGGGGTGTCAATGAGCAGTTCTTC.

The chain employs TRBV28 and TRBJ2-2; D not certain. The CDR3 has 15 residues. Looked up from germline, CDR1 is MDHEN and CDR2 is SYDVKM. Trimming removed 1 base from V and 4 bases from J, with 10 bases in between. CDR3 coding DNA: TGTGCCAGCAGTTTATTGGCCGTCGGCACCGGGGAGCTGTTTTTT. Translation: CASSLLAVGTGELFF.

This clonotype was seen many times. J is TRBJ2-2 and V is TRBV14; 14 nucleotides line up with TRBD2. Germline CDR1 is SGHDN and CDR2 is FVKESK. The V gene end was trimmed by 2 bases and the J gene end by 5 bases; junction bases not matched to a gene: 10. The CDR3 length is 19 residues. CDR3 in amino acids: CASSQFPGLAGARTGELFF. The CDR3 DNA sequence: TGTGCCAGCAGCCAATTTCCGGGACTAGCGGGAGCGAGGACCGGGGAGCTGTTTTTT.

This clonotype has just a few counts. The V call is TRBV18, the J call TRBJ1-5; TRBD1 matches at 7 bases. J gave up 3 bases and V 4 bases, and 9 bases lay outside the gene matches. The CDR3 runs to 16 residues. CDR1 is KGHSH and CDR2 is LQKENI in the germline V gene. In DNA form, the CDR3 reads TGTGCCAGCTCACTCGGGGACAGCGCCTCCAATCAGCCCCAGCATTTT. This gives the protein CASSLGDSASNQPQHF.

This clonotype was counted at least ten times. The gene calls are TRBV6-2 or TRBV6-3 and TRBJ1-5; 7 positions match TRBD1. CDR3 length equals 15 residues. CDR1 MNHEY and CDR2 SVGEGT come from the germline V gene. V trimming: 4 bases; J trimming: 1 base; junction bases outside the gene matches: 4. As DNA, the CDR3 is TGTGCCAGCAGTTGGGGACAGACAAGCAATCAGCCCCAGCATTTT. Translating gives CASSWGQTSNQPQHF.